Listed below are T cell receptor beta chains from one sample, sequenced in a study of T cell repertoires in cytomegalovirus infection. One entry per CDR3 protein, called by TCRdb with MiXCR from the reads. The repertoire holds 150,000 to 200,000 distinct CDR3 sequences, with 28% as singletons. Sequences were obtained from PBMCs. Receptors originate from a human donor in good health (CMV status not recorded). Some clones in this sample may be carry-over from other donors' samples. CDR3s include the opening cysteine and the closing phenylalanine or tryptophan. The D gene is left open where the match is weak. Rows give clone size only sometimes, using once, few, many, or a class for an expanded clone.

few,-,TRBJ2-2,TRBV19,CASSIGGLGTGELFF,TGTGCCAGTAGTATCGGGGGCTTGGGCACCGGGGAGCTGTTTTTT
-,TRBD1,TRBJ1-2,TRBV2,CASSGGQGGYGYTF,TGTGCCAGCAGTGGGGGACAGGGAGGCTATGGCTACACCTTC
-,-,TRBJ1-2,TRBV19,CASSTTSGTGYGYTF,TGTGCCAGTAGTACCACTTCCGGGACGGGATATGGCTACACCTTC
-,-,TRBJ2-5,TRBV20-1,CSAITEQETQYF,TGCAGTGCGATAACAGAACAAGAGACCCAGTACTTC
few,TRBD1,TRBJ2-2,TRBV7-3,CATGQVNTGELFF,TGTGCCACCGGACAGGTGAACACCGGGGAGCTGTTTTTT
few,-,TRBJ2-7,TRBV3-1,CASSQEGDEQYF,TGTGCCAGCAGCCAAGAGGGCGACGAGCAGTACTTC
-,TRBD2,TRBJ2-7,TRBV20-1,CSASSTSGGAYEQYF,TGCAGTGCTAGTTCCACTAGCGGGGGGGCCTACGAGCAGTACTTC
few,-,TRBJ2-7,TRBV7-8,CASSSWGSTSYEQYF,TGTGCCAGCAGCTCCTGGGGTAGTACCTCCTACGAGCAGTACTTC
few,-,TRBJ2-6,TRBV11-2,CASSLFSLEDAGQPLGANVLTF,TGTGCCAGCAGCTTATTCAGCTTAGAGGATGCGGGACAGCCCCTGGGGGCCAACGTCCTGACTTTC
-,-,TRBJ1-4,TRBV2,CASIVDLFNEKLFF,TGTGCCAGCATTGTAGACCTTTTTAATGAAAAACTGTTTTTT
-,-,TRBJ2-6,TRBV5-4,CASSGPDNSNSQGANVLTF,TGTGCCAGCAGCGGGCCGGACAATTCTAACTCCCAGGGGGCCAACGTCCTGACTTTC
-,-,TRBJ2-7,TRBV6-5,CASSYGGTEQYF,TGTGCCAGCAGTTACGGAGGGACCGAGCAGTACTTC
few,TRBD2,TRBJ2-1,TRBV24-1,CATSDPTSVGGNEQFF,TGTGCCACCAGTGACCCGACTAGCGTCGGGGGAAATGAGCAGTTCTTC
few,-,TRBJ2-1,TRBV12-3/TRBV12-4,CASSLAGKYNEQFF,TGTGCCAGCAGTCTAGCCGGGAAATACAATGAGCAGTTCTTC
many,-,TRBJ2-2,TRBV7-2,CASSLEQTNTGELFF,TGTGCCAGCAGCTTAGAACAGACGAACACCGGGGAGCTGTTTTTT
-,TRBD1,TRBJ2-3,TRBV7-3,CARSLIPTGSTDTQYF,TGTGCCCGCAGCTTAATCCCGACAGGGAGCACAGATACGCAGTATTTT
-,-,TRBJ1-1,TRBV10-1,CASSEAGKTEAFF,TGCGCCAGCAGTGAGGCAGGAAAGACTGAAGCTTTCTTT
-,-,TRBJ2-1,TRBV2,CASSRLDSYNEQFF,TGTGCCAGCAGCCGACTAGACTCCTACAATGAGCAGTTCTTC
few,-,TRBJ1-4,TRBV7-2,CASSLQGSPFEKLFF,TGTGCCAGCAGCTTGCAGGGATCACCTTTTGAAAAACTGTTTTTT
few,-,TRBJ1-4,TRBV6-2/TRBV6-3,CASRTPGGKLFF,TGTGCCAGCAGGACCCCAGGAGGGAAACTGTTTTTT
-,-,TRBJ2-5,TRBV25-1,CASSVLYYQYF,TGTGCCAGCAGTGTTTTGTACTATCAGTACTTC
few,-,TRBJ1-1,TRBV29-1,CSVLLAGERTEAFF,TGCAGCGTTTTACTGGCAGGGGAGCGAACTGAAGCTTTCTTT
-,TRBD1,TRBJ2-7,TRBV23-1,CASSQDRGYSYEQYF,TGCGCCAGCAGTCAAGACAGGGGCTATTCCTACGAGCAGTACTTC
few,-,TRBJ2-5,TRBV7-2,CASNWGGGETQYF,TGTGCCAGCAACTGGGGAGGAGGGGAGACCCAGTACTTC
few,-,TRBJ1-1,TRBV5-6,CASSYAGNLNTEAFF,TGTGCCAGCAGCTACGCCGGAAACTTGAACACTGAAGCTTTCTTT
few,TRBD1,TRBJ1-2,TRBV7-8,CASTSGGRQVNYGYTF,TGTGCCAGCACCTCAGGGGGACGACAAGTCAACTATGGCTACACCTTC
-,TRBD1,TRBJ1-5,TRBV7-4,CASSYPPGTGGVDQPQHF,TGTGCCAGCAGCTATCCCCCCGGGACAGGGGGAGTGGATCAGCCCCAGCATTTT
many,TRBD1,TRBJ1-2,TRBV7-2,CASSLDRGWVGYTF,TGTGCCAGCAGCTTGGACAGGGGTTGGGTTGGCTACACCTTC
many,-,TRBJ2-7,TRBV7-8,CASSLDRGQGEQYF,TGTGCCAGCAGCTTAGATCGGGGCCAGGGGGAGCAGTACTTC
-,-,TRBJ2-1,TRBV6-1,CASSGGSGYNEQFF,TGTGCCAGCAGTGGGGGATCAGGATACAATGAGCAGTTCTTC
few,-,TRBJ2-5,TRBV28,CASSLGSETQYF,TGTGCCAGCAGTTTAGGGTCAGAGACCCAGTACTTC
few,-,TRBJ1-1,TRBV9,CASSHDARNEAFF,TGTGCCAGCAGCCACGACGCCAGAAATGAAGCTTTCTTT
-,-,TRBJ1-1,TRBV5-1,CASSLMSGGLAEAFF,TGCGCCAGCAGCCTCATGTCGGGGGGTCTCGCTGAAGCTTTCTTT
few,TRBD1,TRBJ1-1,TRBV19,CASSATGLHTEAFF,TGTGCCAGTAGCGCGACAGGGCTGCACACTGAAGCTTTCTTT
-,-,TRBJ1-1,TRBV10-3,CAISESMVHPIAEAFF,TGTGCCATCAGTGAGTCGATGGTCCACCCGATCGCTGAAGCTTTCTTT